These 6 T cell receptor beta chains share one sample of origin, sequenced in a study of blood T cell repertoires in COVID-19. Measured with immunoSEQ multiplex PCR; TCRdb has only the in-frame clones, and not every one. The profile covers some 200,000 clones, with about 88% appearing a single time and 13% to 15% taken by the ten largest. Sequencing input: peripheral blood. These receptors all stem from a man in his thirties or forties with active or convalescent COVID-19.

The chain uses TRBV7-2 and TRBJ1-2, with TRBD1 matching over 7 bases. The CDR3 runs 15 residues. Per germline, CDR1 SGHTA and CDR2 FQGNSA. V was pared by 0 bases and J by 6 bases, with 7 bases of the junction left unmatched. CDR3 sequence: CASSLARGGSDGYTF. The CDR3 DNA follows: TGTGCCAGCAGCTTAGCGCGAGGGGGCAGTGATGGCTACACCTTC.

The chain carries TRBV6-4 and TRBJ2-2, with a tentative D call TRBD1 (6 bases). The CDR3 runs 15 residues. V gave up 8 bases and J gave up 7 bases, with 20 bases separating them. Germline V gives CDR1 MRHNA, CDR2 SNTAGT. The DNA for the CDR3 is TGTGCCAGCGCGCGCCAGGGGCAGGGGCACGGGGAGCTGTTTTTT. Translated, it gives CASARQGQGHGELFF.

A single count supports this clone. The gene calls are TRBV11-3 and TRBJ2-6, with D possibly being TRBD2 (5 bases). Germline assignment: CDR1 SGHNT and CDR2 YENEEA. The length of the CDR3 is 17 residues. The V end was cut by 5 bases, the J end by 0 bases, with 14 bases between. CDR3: CASSHAEVISGANVLTF. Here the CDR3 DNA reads TGTGCCAGCAGCCACGCGGAGGTTATCTCTGGGGCCAACGTCCTGACTTTC.

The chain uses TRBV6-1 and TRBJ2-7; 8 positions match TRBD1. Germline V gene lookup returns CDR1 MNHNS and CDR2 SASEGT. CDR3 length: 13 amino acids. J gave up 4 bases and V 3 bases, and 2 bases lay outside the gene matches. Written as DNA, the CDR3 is TGTGCCAGCAGTGAGTGGACAGGGTACGAGCAGTACGTC. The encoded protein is CASSEWTGYEQYV.

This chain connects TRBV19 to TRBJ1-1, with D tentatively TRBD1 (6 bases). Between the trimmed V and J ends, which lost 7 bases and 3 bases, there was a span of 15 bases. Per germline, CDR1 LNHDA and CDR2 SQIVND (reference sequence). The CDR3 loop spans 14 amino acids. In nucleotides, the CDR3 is TGTGCCAGTACCGCGACAGGTCTGGACACTGAAGCTTTCTTT. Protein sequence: CASTATGLDTEAFF. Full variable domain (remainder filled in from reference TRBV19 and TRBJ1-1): DGGITQSPKYLFRKEGQNVTLSCEQNLNHDAMYWYRQDPGQGLRLIYYSQIVNDFQKGDIAEGYSVSREKKESFPLTVTSAQKNPTAFYLCASTATGLDTEAFFGQGTRLTVV.

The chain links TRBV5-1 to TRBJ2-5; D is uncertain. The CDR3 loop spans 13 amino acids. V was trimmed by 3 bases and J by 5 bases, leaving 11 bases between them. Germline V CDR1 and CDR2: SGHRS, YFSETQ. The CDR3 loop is CASSSFTVETQYF. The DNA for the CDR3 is TGCGCCAGCAGCTCCTTTACGGTTGAGACCCAGTACTTC.